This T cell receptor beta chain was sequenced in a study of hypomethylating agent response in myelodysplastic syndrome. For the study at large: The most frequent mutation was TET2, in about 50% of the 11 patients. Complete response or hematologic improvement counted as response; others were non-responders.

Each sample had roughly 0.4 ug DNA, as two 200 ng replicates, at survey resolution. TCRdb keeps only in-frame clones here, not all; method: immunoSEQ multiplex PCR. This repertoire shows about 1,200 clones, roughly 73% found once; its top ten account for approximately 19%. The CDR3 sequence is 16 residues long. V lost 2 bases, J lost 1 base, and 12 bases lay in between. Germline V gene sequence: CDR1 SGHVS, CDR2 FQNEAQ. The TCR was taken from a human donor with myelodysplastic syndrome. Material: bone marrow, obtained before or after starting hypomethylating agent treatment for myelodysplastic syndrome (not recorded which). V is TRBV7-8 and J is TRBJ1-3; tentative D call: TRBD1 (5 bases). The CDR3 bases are TGTGCCAGCAGCTTACGCGGGGGTTTTTCTGGAAACACCATATATTTT. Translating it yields CASSLRGGFSGNTIYF.